Following are 9 T cell receptor beta chains from one sample sequenced in a study of blood T cell repertoires in COVID-19. Clones were read by immunoSEQ multiplex PCR, and TCRdb kept only the in-frame ones, dropping some. This sample carries about 180,000 clones, roughly 81% of them seen once, and the ten largest clones take under 6.5%. Sequencing used peripheral blood. The source of these receptors is a woman aged 50 to 65 with COVID-19, enrolled during active disease.

This chain joins TRBV11-2 and TRBJ2-5, with TRBD1 matching 7 bases. The CDR3 consists of 15 residues. CDR1 SGHAT and CDR2 FQNNGV come from the germline V gene. Germline trimming cut 5 bases from V and 5 bases from J; bases unmatched to any gene: 11. The CDR3: CASSRPTGMYETQYF. CDR3 sequence (DNA): TGTGCCAGCAGCCGTCCGACAGGGATGTACGAGACCCAGTACTTC.

The rearrangement joins TRBV18 to TRBJ2-7; 9 positions agree with TRBD2. The germline V gene has CDR1 KGHSH and CDR2 LQKENI. The trim removed 8 bases at V and 2 bases at J, leaving 4 bases unmatched. The CDR3 runs 13 residues. CDR3 nucleotides: TGTGCCAGCCAGGCGGGGGGGCCCTACGAGCAGTACTTC. Protein: CASQAGGPYEQYF.

V is TRBV11-1 and J is TRBJ2-7, with a possible D match to TRBD1 (5 bases). The germline CDR1 and CDR2 sequences are SGHAT and FQDESV (reference sequence). The germline V and J ends were trimmed by 4 bases and 0 bases, with 10 bases remaining between them. The CDR3 extends over 14 amino acids. In nucleotides, the CDR3 is TGTGCCAGCAGCTCTCGACAGAGCTCCTACGAGCAGTACTTC. Translating gives CASSSRQSSYEQYF.

The V and J genes are TRBV18 and TRBJ1-2; TRBD1 aligns across 8 bases. J gave up 4 bases and V 0 bases, and 22 bases lay outside the gene matches. The CDR3 is 21 residues long. CDR1 is KGHSH and CDR2 is LQKENI in the germline V gene. The DNA of the CDR3 is TGTGCCAGCTCACCACCCCGGACAGGGATAATTCTTGACGGGGGCTTCTATGGCTACACCTTC. Translation gives CASSPPRTGIILDGGFYGYTF. The variable domain in full, with the rest retrieved from reference TRBV18 and TRBJ1-2, is NAGVMQNPRHLVRRRGQEARLRCSPMKGHSHVYWYRQLPEEGLKFMVYLQKENIIDESGMPKERFSAEFPKEGPSILRIQQVVRGDSAAYFCASSPPRTGIILDGGFYGYTFGSGTRLTVV.

This sequence joins TRBV20-1 and TRBJ2-6; a possible D gene is TRBD1 (6 bases). Trimming shortened V by 3 bases and J by 4 bases, and 10 bases separated the two germline ends. CDR1 and CDR2 (germline): DFQATT, SNEGSKA (reference sequence). CDR3 length: 14 residues. The CDR3 sequence is CSASGQTGANVLTF. For the CDR3, the DNA is TGCAGTGCTAGTGGACAGACCGGGGCCAACGTCCTGACTTTC.

The chain has TRBV4-2 and TRBJ2-1; 8 bases map to TRBD2. The trim removed 1 base at V and 1 base at J, leaving 3 bases unmatched. Per the germline V gene, CDR1 is LGHNA and CDR2 is YNFKEQ. CDR3 length equals 16 residues. DNA for the CDR3: TGTGCCAGCAGCCAAGCCCGGGGGGGGTCCTACAATGAGCAGTTCTTC. It specifies CASSQARGGSYNEQFF.

The V and J genes are TRBV4-2 and TRBJ2-1, with 9 bases lining up with TRBD2. The CDR3 sequence is 16 residues long. V trimming: 1 base; J trimming: 5 bases; junction bases outside the gene matches: 6. Per the germline V gene, CDR1 is LGHNA and CDR2 is YNFKEQ. The CDR3 spells CASSQGEQRGDNEQFF. CDR3 nucleotide sequence: TGTGCCAGCAGCCAAGGCGAGCAGCGGGGGGACAATGAGCAGTTCTTC.

The chain combines TRBV5-4 with TRBJ2-5; 10 positions agree with TRBD1. The CDR3 has 17 residues. Trimming cost V 1 base and J 3 bases; bases outside gene matches: 9. CDR1 and CDR2 from the germline V gene are SGHNT and YYREEE (reference sequence). The CDR3 nucleotides are TGTGCCAGCAGCTTGCCCGGCAGGGGACAGGGGAAAGAGACCCAGTACTTC. Its translation is CASSLPGRGQGKETQYF.

The chain combines TRBV30 with TRBJ1-6, with a weak D call TRBD1 (5 bases). V shed 1 base and J shed 4 bases, with 5 bases lying between them. Germline CDR1 GTSNPN, CDR2 SVGIG (reference sequence). The CDR3 is 13 residues long. The CDR3 sequence is CAWSGQYNSPLHF. The CDR3 nucleotides are TGTGCCTGGAGTGGACAGTATAATTCACCCCTCCACTTT.